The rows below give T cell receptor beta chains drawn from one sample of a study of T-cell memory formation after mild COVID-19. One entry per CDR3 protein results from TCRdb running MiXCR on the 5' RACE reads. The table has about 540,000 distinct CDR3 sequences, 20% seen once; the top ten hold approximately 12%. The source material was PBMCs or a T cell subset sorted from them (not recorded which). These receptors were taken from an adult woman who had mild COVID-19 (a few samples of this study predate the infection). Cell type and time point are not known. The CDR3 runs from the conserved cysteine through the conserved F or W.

CDR3aa: CASSSLSGGNTEAFF
v_gene: TRBV13
j_gene: TRBJ1-1
len: 15

CDR3aa: CASSFGQANNEQFF
v_gene: TRBV28
j_gene: TRBJ2-1
len: 14

CDR3aa: CASSFSVPQGEQFF
v_gene: TRBV7-8
j_gene: TRBJ2-1
len: 14

CDR3aa: CASSRTGTAKNIQYF
v_gene: TRBV12-3/TRBV12-4
j_gene: TRBJ2-4
len: 15

CDR3aa: CASSLSPTEAFF
v_gene: TRBV7-9
j_gene: TRBJ1-1
len: 12

CDR3aa: CATSDWTGNGYTF
v_gene: TRBV24-1
j_gene: TRBJ1-2
len: 13

CDR3aa: CASSLQGGYGYTF
v_gene: TRBV5-6
j_gene: TRBJ1-2
len: 13

CDR3aa: CASSEQGVADTQYF
v_gene: TRBV2
j_gene: TRBJ2-3
len: 14

CDR3aa: CASSLGQTSQETQYF
v_gene: TRBV7-2
j_gene: TRBJ2-5
len: 15

CDR3aa: CASSDEVRALDGPLHF
v_gene: TRBV21-1
j_gene: TRBJ1-6
len: 16

CDR3aa: CASSSGQGPFYEQYF
v_gene: TRBV7-8
j_gene: TRBJ2-7
len: 15

CDR3aa: CASSSRGEGQPQHF
v_gene: TRBV5-1
j_gene: TRBJ1-5
len: 14

CDR3aa: CASRLDAGWGYTF
v_gene: TRBV28
j_gene: TRBJ1-2
len: 13

CDR3aa: CASSPVRAGGSYNEQFF
v_gene: TRBV5-4
j_gene: TRBJ2-1
len: 17

CDR3aa: CATSDSRRDSTDTQYF
v_gene: TRBV24-1
j_gene: TRBJ2-3
len: 16

CDR3aa: CSAASHNYGYTF
v_gene: TRBV29-1
j_gene: TRBJ1-2
len: 12

CDR3aa: CSVAQRSAYEQYF
v_gene: TRBV29-1
j_gene: TRBJ2-7
len: 13

CDR3aa: CAISEGQLTYEQYF
v_gene: TRBV10-3
j_gene: TRBJ2-7
len: 14

CDR3aa: CASSAGLVGTEAFF
v_gene: TRBV9
j_gene: TRBJ1-1
len: 14

CDR3aa: CASTEGGSNTEAFF
v_gene: TRBV6-1
j_gene: TRBJ1-1
len: 14

CDR3aa: CSASLAGPTDTQYF
v_gene: TRBV20-1
j_gene: TRBJ2-3
len: 14

CDR3aa: CASSQEGRQAFF
v_gene: TRBV4-1
j_gene: TRBJ1-1
len: 12

CDR3aa: CASSFRVLAGRQETQYF
v_gene: TRBV4-1
j_gene: TRBJ2-5
len: 17

CDR3aa: CASSEGVRETQYF
v_gene: TRBV6-1
j_gene: TRBJ2-5
len: 13

CDR3aa: CSVNRDTDTQYF
v_gene: TRBV29-1
j_gene: TRBJ2-3
len: 12

CDR3aa: CASSPVEQGVEFF
v_gene: TRBV14
j_gene: TRBJ2-1
len: 13

CDR3aa: CASDSVSTSGRQGGELFF
v_gene: TRBV7-9
j_gene: TRBJ2-2
len: 18

CDR3aa: CASSYSIGATDTQYF
v_gene: TRBV6-6
j_gene: TRBJ2-3
len: 15

CDR3aa: CASSQVAGGLHVNEQFF
v_gene: TRBV14
j_gene: TRBJ2-1
len: 17

CDR3aa: CSVFRDAGPNEQFF
v_gene: TRBV29-1
j_gene: TRBJ2-1
len: 14

CDR3aa: CASSGGDPDTQYF
v_gene: TRBV6-4
j_gene: TRBJ2-3
len: 13

CDR3aa: CASRSRDLATEAFF
v_gene: TRBV11-1
j_gene: TRBJ1-1
len: 14

CDR3aa: CATSDPGAGGGQPQHF
v_gene: TRBV24-1
j_gene: TRBJ1-5
len: 16

CDR3aa: CASSVGAGGFYEQYF
v_gene: TRBV9
j_gene: TRBJ2-7
len: 15

CDR3aa: CASSYGGGSADTQYF
v_gene: TRBV9
j_gene: TRBJ2-3
len: 15

CDR3aa: CSAVSQVHRGAFF
v_gene: TRBV20-1
j_gene: TRBJ1-1
len: 13

CDR3aa: CASAGPGTADTQYF
v_gene: TRBV5-1
j_gene: TRBJ2-3
len: 14

CDR3aa: CASSLGSSGTLAKNIQYF
v_gene: TRBV7-8
j_gene: TRBJ2-4
len: 18

CDR3aa: CSAIWGTQYF
v_gene: TRBV20-1
j_gene: TRBJ2-5
len: 10

CDR3aa: CSVRAGDSYEQYF
v_gene: TRBV29-1
j_gene: TRBJ2-7
len: 13

CDR3aa: CASSSILHILGEQYF
v_gene: TRBV21-1
j_gene: TRBJ2-7
len: 15

CDR3aa: CASSDARASTDTQYF
v_gene: TRBV25-1
j_gene: TRBJ2-3
len: 15

CDR3aa: CDSSLRSTGEETQYF
v_gene: TRBV7-9
j_gene: TRBJ2-5
len: 15

CDR3aa: CSATDRRSSF
v_gene: TRBV29-1
j_gene: TRBJ2-7
len: 10

CDR3aa: CASSLDMGGGTGEQFF
v_gene: TRBV7-8
j_gene: TRBJ2-1
len: 16

CDR3aa: CASSVAWNTGELFF
v_gene: TRBV9
j_gene: TRBJ2-2
len: 14

CDR3aa: CASSQDTADYEQYF
v_gene: TRBV4-3
j_gene: TRBJ2-7
len: 14

CDR3aa: CASSRNREPLIYGYTF
v_gene: TRBV13
j_gene: TRBJ1-2
len: 16

CDR3aa: CASSDSGPQPQHF
v_gene: TRBV25-1
j_gene: TRBJ1-5
len: 13

CDR3aa: CSVPGENYGYTF
v_gene: TRBV29-1
j_gene: TRBJ1-2
len: 12

CDR3aa: CSARVGQGNSPLHF
v_gene: TRBV20-1
j_gene: TRBJ1-6
len: 14

CDR3aa: CASFQQGAFGYTF
v_gene: TRBV2
j_gene: TRBJ1-2
len: 13

CDR3aa: CASSSRPSNEQFF
v_gene: TRBV7-8
j_gene: TRBJ2-1
len: 13

CDR3aa: CASSPRNPTGPPYEQYF
v_gene: TRBV7-9
j_gene: TRBJ2-7
len: 17

CDR3aa: CASSLAGARQETQYF
v_gene: TRBV7-2
j_gene: TRBJ2-5
len: 15

CDR3aa: CASSRSALNTEAFF
v_gene: TRBV7-9
j_gene: TRBJ1-1
len: 14

CDR3aa: CASSLYTIKKTGTDTQYF
v_gene: TRBV7-8
j_gene: TRBJ2-3
len: 18

CDR3aa: CASSFLAGGLGEQFF
v_gene: TRBV6-6
j_gene: TRBJ2-1
len: 15